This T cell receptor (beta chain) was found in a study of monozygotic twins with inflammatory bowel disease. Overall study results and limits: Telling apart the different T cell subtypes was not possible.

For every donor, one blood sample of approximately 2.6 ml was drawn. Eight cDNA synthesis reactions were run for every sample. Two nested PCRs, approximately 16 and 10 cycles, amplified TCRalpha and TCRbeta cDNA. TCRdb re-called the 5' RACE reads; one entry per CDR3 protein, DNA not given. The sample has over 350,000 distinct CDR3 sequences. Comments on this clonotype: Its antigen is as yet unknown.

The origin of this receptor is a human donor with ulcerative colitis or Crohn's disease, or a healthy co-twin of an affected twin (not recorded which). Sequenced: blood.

The chain's CDR3 is CASSLTQSGTGGHEQYF. This rearrangement joins TRBV5-1 to TRBJ2-7; lacking DNA, the TRBD1 call made by TCRdb goes unchecked. This CDR3 comprises 17 residues. The germline gives CDR1 SGHRS, CDR2 YFSETQ.